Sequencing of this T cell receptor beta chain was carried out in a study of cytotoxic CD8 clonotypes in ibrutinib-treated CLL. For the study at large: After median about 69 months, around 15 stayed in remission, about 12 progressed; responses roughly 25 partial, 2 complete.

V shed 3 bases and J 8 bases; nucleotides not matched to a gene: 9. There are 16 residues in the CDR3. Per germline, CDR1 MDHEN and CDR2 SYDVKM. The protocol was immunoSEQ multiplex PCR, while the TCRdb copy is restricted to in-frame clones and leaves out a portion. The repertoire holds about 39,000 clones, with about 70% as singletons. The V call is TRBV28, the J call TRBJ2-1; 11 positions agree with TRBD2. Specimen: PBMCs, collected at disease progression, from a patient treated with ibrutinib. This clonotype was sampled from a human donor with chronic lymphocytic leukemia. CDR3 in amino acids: CASSFMVAGGTDEQFF. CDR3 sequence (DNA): TGTGCCAGCAGTTTCATGGTAGCGGGAGGGACGGATGAGCAGTTCTTC. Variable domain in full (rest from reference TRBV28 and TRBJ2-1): DVKVTQSSRYLVKRTGEKVFLECVQDMDHENMFWYRQDPGLGLRLIYFSYDVKMKEKGDIPEGYSVSREKKERFSLILESASTNQTSMYLCASSFMVAGGTDEQFFGPGTRLTVL.